This T cell receptor beta chain was captured by sequencing in a study of graft-versus-host responses after intestinal transplantation. Study overall: Anti-thymocyte globulin induction, then tacrolimus and steroids for around 3 years, went to all recipients.

In regard to this clone: What it recognizes is unknown.

The ends were cut back, 6 bases at V and 7 bases at J, with 18 bases in the middle. The V gene's germline CDR1 is SEHNR and CDR2 FQNEAQ (reference sequence). There are 15 residues in the CDR3. Here immunoSEQ multiplex PCR was the method, and the copy in TCRdb shows in-frame clones only, minus some. In the table there are roughly 98,000 clones, roughly 91% of which are singletons. Regarding the study as a whole: High graft-versus-host to host-versus-graft clonal ratios were seen in allografts of patients with graft-donor T cell macrochimerism.

The chain carries TRBV7-9 and TRBJ1-4; D gene unclear. This specimen was unstimulated CD8+ T cells sorted from spleen or lymph node cells, taken before transplant. The TCR was taken from a human donor who was the organ donor for an intestinal transplant. CDR3 loop: CASSLTPGGSEKLFF. The CDR3, as DNA: TGTGCCAGCAGTTTAACCCCCGGAGGGAGTGAAAAACTGTTTTTT. The complete variable domain, with remaining parts taken from reference TRBV7-9 and TRBJ1-4, reads DTGVSQNPRHKITKRGQNVTFRCDPISEHNRLYWYRQTLGQGPEFLTYFQNEAQLEKSRLLSDRFSAERPKGSFSTLEIQRTEQGDSAMYLCASSLTPGGSEKLFFGSGTQLSVL.